These 15 T cell receptor beta chains were all obtained from the same sample, sequenced in a study of T cell changes during pregnancy in multiple sclerosis. The protocol was immunoSEQ multiplex PCR, while the TCRdb copy is restricted to in-frame clones and leaves out a portion. The repertoire holds tens of thousands of clones, with nearly 95% as singletons. The material was CD8+ T cells from peripheral blood mononuclear cells, obtained in the third trimester of pregnancy. These receptors were obtained from a female donor with multiple sclerosis, enrolled in a pregnancy study.

J is TRBJ1-5 and V is TRBV4-1; D ambiguous. V lost 2 bases, J lost 4 bases, and 12 bases lay in between. This CDR3 region has 15 residues. Germline V gives CDR1 MGHRA, CDR2 YSYEKL. CDR3 amino acids: CASSQREGSNQPQHF. In DNA form, the CDR3 reads TGCGCCAGCAGCCAAAGGGAGGGTAGTAATCAGCCCCAGCATTTT.

V and J are TRBV27 and TRBJ2-1, with D perhaps TRBD1 (5 bases). This CDR3 is 15 amino acids long. Germline V lookup: CDR1 MNHEY, CDR2 SMNVEV (reference sequence). V was trimmed by 2 bases and J by 0 bases, leaving 8 bases between them. The CDR3 bases are TGTGCCAGCAGTTTACTCAGGGCCTCCTACAATGAGCAGTTCTTC. Amino acids: CASSLLRASYNEQFF.

In DNA form, the CDR3 reads TGCGCCAGCAGCCAAGCGGGGGGCGCGTTCTACGAGCAGTACTTC. Protein product: CASSQAGGAFYEQYF. The gene calls are TRBV4-1 and TRBJ2-7; tentatively, D is TRBD2 (7 bases). V gave up 1 base and J gave up 3 bases, with 13 bases separating them. Per germline, CDR1 MGHRA and CDR2 YSYEKL. The CDR3 runs 15 residues.

V and J are TRBV11-2 and TRBJ1-2; 7 bases are shared with TRBD1. The V segment lost 5 bases and the J segment 4 bases; nucleotides outside the gene matches: 7. This CDR3 has 14 amino acids. Germline CDR1 and CDR2: SGHAT and FQNNGV. The CDR3 spells CASSPAGTAYGYTF. The CDR3 nucleotides are TGTGCCAGCAGCCCCGCCGGGACAGCCTATGGCTACACCTTC.

This chain uses TRBV5-1 with TRBJ1-1; D remains ambiguous. V lost 1 base to trimming and J lost 4 bases, with 11 bases between them. The CDR3 is 14 amino acids. Germline CDR1 is SGHRS and CDR2 is YFSETQ. CDR3 loop: CASSLSPPSTEAFF. The CDR3 region has the DNA TGCGCCAGCAGCTTGAGCCCCCCCTCCACTGAAGCTTTCTTT. Variable domain in full (rest from reference TRBV5-1 and TRBJ1-1): KAGVTQTPRYLIKTRGQQVTLSCSPISGHRSVSWYQQTPGQGLQFLFEYFSETQRNKGNFPGRFSGRQFSNSRSEMNVSTLELGDSALYLCASSLSPPSTEAFFGQGTRLTVV.

The rearrangement joins TRBV29-1 to TRBJ2-3; 9 bases are a match to TRBD2. Germline V gene data show CDR1 as SQVTM and CDR2 as ANQGSEA. Trimming cost V 4 bases and J 2 bases; bases outside gene matches: 4. The CDR3 totals 14 residues. CDR3: CSVGGGEYTDTQYF. The CDR3 DNA is TGCAGCGTTGGCGGGGGGGAATACACAGATACGCAGTATTTT.

V and J are TRBV28 and TRBJ2-7; weak D call: TRBD2 (6 bases). The V and J ends lost 6 bases and 3 bases respectively, with 24 bases between them. The germline gives CDR1 MDHEN, CDR2 SYDVKM. The CDR3 consists of 17 residues. The CDR3 DNA reads TGTGCCAGCAGAGATAGTGAGGTGTGGGGGGAGCTCTACGAGCAGTACTTC. Translation: CASRDSEVWGELYEQYF.

The CDR3 nucleotides are TGTGCCAGCAGCCAGACTCTAGCGGGAGAGTCAGATACGCAGTATTTT. As protein: CASSQTLAGESDTQYF. The gene calls are TRBV4-2 and TRBJ2-3; 10 bases fit TRBD2. Germline-derived CDR1 and CDR2 are LGHNA and YNFKEQ. After removal of 3 bases from V and 4 bases from J, the junction contained 7 bases not matched to a gene. There are 16 residues in the CDR3.

In its sample, this clone was seen once. V and J are TRBV5-5 and TRBJ1-1, with D uncertain. The CDR3 is made up of 15 amino acids. V lost 1 base and J 0 bases, leaving 10 bases between the germline ends. From germline, CDR1 is SGHKS and CDR2 YYEKEE (reference sequence). The CDR3 loop is CASSLSRQVNTEAFF. In DNA form, the CDR3 reads TGTGCCAGCAGCTTGTCGAGGCAAGTGAACACTGAAGCTTTCTTT.

The chain has TRBV9 and TRBJ1-1; a possible D gene is TRBD1 (5 bases). Germline V gene data show CDR1 as SGDLS and CDR2 as YYNGEE. Trimming stripped 2 bases from V and 10 bases from J, with 12 bases between. The CDR3 runs 12 residues. CDR3: CASSVGQGAAFF. The CDR3 DNA is TGTGCCAGCAGCGTCGGTCAGGGTGCAGCTTTCTTT. Full variable domain (missing parts from reference TRBV9 and TRBJ1-1): DSGVTQTPKHLITATGQRVTLRCSPRSGDLSVYWYQQSLDQGLQFLIQYYNGEERAKGNILERFSAQQFPDLHSELNLSSLELGDSALYFCASSVGQGAAFFGQGTRLTVV.

This clone was counted between two and nine times. This chain joins TRBV19 and TRBJ1-1, with 8 positions matching TRBD1. V was pared by 6 bases and J by 6 bases, with 3 bases of the junction left unmatched. CDR1 and CDR2 from the germline V gene are LNHDA and SQIVND (reference sequence). CDR3 length: 12 amino acids. In DNA form, the CDR3 reads TGTGCCAGTAGCGGACAGGGCCCTGAAGCTTTCTTT. Its protein is CASSGQGPEAFF.

This sequence joins TRBV19 and TRBJ2-7; possible D gene TRBD1, 5 bases. The CDR3 loop spans 13 amino acids. Germline V lookup: CDR1 LNHDA, CDR2 SQIVND (reference sequence). Trimming cost V 10 bases and J 6 bases, with 19 bases left between them. In DNA form, the CDR3 reads TGTGCCACCGCAGACAGTAGTGATCCCGAGCAGTACTTC. Translation: CATADSSDPEQYF.

The chain recombines TRBV9 with TRBJ1-2; 8 nucleotides line up with TRBD1. The CDR3 contains 15 residues. Germline V gene lookup returns CDR1 SGDLS and CDR2 YYNGEE. The junction had 9 bases not matched to a gene; V was cut back by 4 bases and J by 4 bases. The CDR3 loop reads CASSPGTGPSYGYTF. CDR3 coding DNA: TGTGCCAGCAGCCCCGGGACAGGTCCTTCCTATGGCTACACCTTC.

V is TRBV6-6 and J is TRBJ2-7; possible D gene TRBD2, 6 bases. The CDR3 length is 12 residues. Looked up from germline, CDR1 is MNHNY and CDR2 is SVGAGI (reference sequence). V dropped 8 bases and J dropped 4 bases, with 12 bases sitting between them. As DNA, the CDR3 is TGTGCCAGCGGGGACTCCCCTTACGAGCAGTACTTC. Residues: CASGDSPYEQYF.

The count of this clone is one. V usage is TRBV27 and J usage is TRBJ2-7, with 8 bases fitting TRBD1. Germline CDR1 is MNHEY and CDR2 is SMNVEV (reference sequence). Germline trimming cut 5 bases from V and 4 bases from J; bases unmatched to any gene: 4. The CDR3 spans 13 residues. CDR3 in DNA: TGTGCCAGCAGTCCGACAGGGGCATACGAGCAGTACTTC. Translating gives CASSPTGAYEQYF.